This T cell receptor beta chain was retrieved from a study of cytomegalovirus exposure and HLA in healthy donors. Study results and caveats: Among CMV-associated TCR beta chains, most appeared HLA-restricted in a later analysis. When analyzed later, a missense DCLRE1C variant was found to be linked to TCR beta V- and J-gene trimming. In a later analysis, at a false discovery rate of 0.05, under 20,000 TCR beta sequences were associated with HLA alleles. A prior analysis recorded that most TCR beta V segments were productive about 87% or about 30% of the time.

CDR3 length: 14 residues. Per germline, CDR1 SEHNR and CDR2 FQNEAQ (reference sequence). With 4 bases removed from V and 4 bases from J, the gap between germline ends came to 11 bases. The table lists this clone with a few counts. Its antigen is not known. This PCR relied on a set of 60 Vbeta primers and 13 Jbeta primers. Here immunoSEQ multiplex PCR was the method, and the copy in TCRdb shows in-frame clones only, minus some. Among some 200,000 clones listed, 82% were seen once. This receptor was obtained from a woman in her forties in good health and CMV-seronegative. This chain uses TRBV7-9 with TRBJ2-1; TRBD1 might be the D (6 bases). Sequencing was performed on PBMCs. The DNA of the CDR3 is TGTGCCAGCAGCTCTACCAGGGGTTACAATGAGCAGTTCTTC. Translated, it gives CASSSTRGYNEQFF.